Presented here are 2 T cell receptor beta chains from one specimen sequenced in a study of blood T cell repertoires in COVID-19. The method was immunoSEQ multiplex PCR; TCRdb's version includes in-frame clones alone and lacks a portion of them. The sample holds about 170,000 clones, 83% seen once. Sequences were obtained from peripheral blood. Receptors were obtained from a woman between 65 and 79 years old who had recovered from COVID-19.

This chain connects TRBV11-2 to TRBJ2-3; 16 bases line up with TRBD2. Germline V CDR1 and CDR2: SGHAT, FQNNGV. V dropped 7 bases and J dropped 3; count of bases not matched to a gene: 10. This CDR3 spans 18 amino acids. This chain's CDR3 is CASIRGLAGGPETDTQYF. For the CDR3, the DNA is TGTGCCAGCATCCGGGGACTAGCGGGGGGGCCAGAGACAGATACGCAGTATTTT.

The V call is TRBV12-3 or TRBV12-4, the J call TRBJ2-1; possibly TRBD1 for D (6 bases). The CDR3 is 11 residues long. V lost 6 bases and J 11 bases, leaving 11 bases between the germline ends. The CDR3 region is CASRRTAQQFF. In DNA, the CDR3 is TGTGCCAGCAGAAGGACAGCACAGCAGTTCTTC.